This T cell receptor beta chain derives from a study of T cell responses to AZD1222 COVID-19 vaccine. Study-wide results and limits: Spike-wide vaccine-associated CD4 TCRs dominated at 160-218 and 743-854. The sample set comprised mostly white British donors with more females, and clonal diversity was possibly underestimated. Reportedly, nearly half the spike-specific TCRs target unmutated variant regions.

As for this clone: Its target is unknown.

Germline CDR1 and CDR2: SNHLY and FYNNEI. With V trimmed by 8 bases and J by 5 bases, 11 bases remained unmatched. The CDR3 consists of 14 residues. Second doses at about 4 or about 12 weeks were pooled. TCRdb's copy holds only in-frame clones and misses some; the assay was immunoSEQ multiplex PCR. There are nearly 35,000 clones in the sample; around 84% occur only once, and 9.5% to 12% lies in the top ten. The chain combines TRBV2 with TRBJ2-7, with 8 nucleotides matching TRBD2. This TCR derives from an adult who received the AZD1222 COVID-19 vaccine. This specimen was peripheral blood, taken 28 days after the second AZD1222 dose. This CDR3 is CASDVTGGRNEQYF. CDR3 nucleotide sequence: TGTGCCAGCGATGTTACGGGAGGGAGGAACGAGCAGTACTTC.